Listed below are T cell receptor beta chains from one sample, sequenced in a study of identifying expanded T cells in peripheral blood. Only in-frame clones appear in the TCRdb table, and some are missing; sequencing was by immunoSEQ multiplex PCR. The repertoire holds about 82,000 clones, 80% to 90% seen once, with about 7% in the top ten. The specimen sequenced was blood. The receptors come from a person aged 18-69 years in good health. Each CDR3 is given with its conserved first and last residue. A D gene is named only where the DNA matches it firmly. Expanded clones are given a class, and other clones once, few, many or no size at all.

V gene	clone size	J gene	D gene	CDR3 DNA	CDR3 protein
TRBV10-3	.	TRBJ1-2	TRBD1	TGTGCCATCAGTGAGACGGGGACAGGGAGGATAGTAAGTGGCTACACCTTC	CAISETGTGRIVSGYTF
TRBV2	few	TRBJ1-2	TRBD1	TGTGCCAGCGGACAGGATCTAAACTATGGCTACACCTTC	CASGQDLNYGYTF
TRBV30	.	TRBJ1-1	.	TGTGCCTGGAGTGTCGCCAACGCAGGGAGGAACACTGAAGCTTTCTTT	CAWSVANAGRNTEAFF
TRBV5-1	.	TRBJ1-4	.	TGCGCCAGCAGCTTGGGCAGGGGAAATGAAAAACTGTTTTTT	CASSLGRGNEKLFF
TRBV7-2	.	TRBJ1-3	.	TGTGCCAGCAGCAACACAGGGAACGGAAACACCATATATTTT	CASSNTGNGNTIYF
TRBV10-3	once	TRBJ2-5	.	TGTGCCATCAGTGAGTTGGGGGGCCTGAGGGAGACCCAGTACTTC	CAISELGGLRETQYF
TRBV30	.	TRBJ2-5	TRBD1	TGTGCCTGGGGGACAGGGGTAGAGACCCAGTACTTC	CAWGTGVETQYF
TRBV5-1	.	TRBJ1-2	.	TGCGCCAGCAGCCGCTACAAACTAACGACGGCCGCTAACTATGGCTACACCTTC	CASSRYKLTTAANYGYTF
TRBV7-3	.	TRBJ2-1	.	TGTGCCAGCAGCTTAACAATAGGGTTGGTTAATGAGCAGTTCTTC	CASSLTIGLVNEQFF
TRBV7-8	.	TRBJ2-1	TRBD1	TGTGCCAGCAGCTTATCAGGGGGCGTGGGTTATGAGCAGTTCTTC	CASSLSGGVGYEQFF
TRBV7-2	.	TRBJ2-2	.	TGTGCCAGCAGCTTAGAAACAGGCCTTAACACCGGGGAGCTGTTTTTT	CASSLETGLNTGELFF
TRBV29-1	.	TRBJ2-5	TRBD1	TGCAGCGGTGGACAGGGGGCTTCTCCCCAAGAGACCCAGTACTTC	CSGGQGASPQETQYF
TRBV5-1	.	TRBJ2-5	.	TGCGCCAGCAGCCTTGGTGGGGAAGAGACCCAGTACTTC	CASSLGGEETQYF
TRBV10-3	.	TRBJ2-7	.	TGTGCCATCAGTGGGACTACTAAGAGCTCCTACGAGCAGTACTTC	CAISGTTKSSYEQYF
TRBV4-1	.	TRBJ2-6	.	TGCGCCAGCAGCCAAGATCCAGGGAACGGGGCCAACGTCCTGACTTTC	CASSQDPGNGANVLTF
TRBV28	.	TRBJ1-1	TRBD1	TGTGCCAGCGTGACAGGGAAGAAGACTGAAGCTTTCTTT	CASVTGKKTEAFF
TRBV19	.	TRBJ2-4	TRBD2	TGTGCCAGTAGTCCGGGGACTAGCGGGGGCCGGGACATTCAGTACTTC	CASSPGTSGGRDIQYF
TRBV12-5	few	TRBJ1-1	.	TGTGCTAGTGGTTTGGGTATGAACACTGAAGCTTTCTTT	CASGLGMNTEAFF
TRBV5-4	.	TRBJ1-2	.	TGTGCCAGCAGCAGACCAGGGTACTATGGCTACACCTTC	CASSRPGYYGYTF
TRBV13	.	TRBJ1-3	TRBD1	TGTGCCAGCAGCTTAGGGCCAGGGGGTTTCTCTGGAAACACCATATATTTT	CASSLGPGGFSGNTIYF
TRBV29-1	.	TRBJ1-1	.	TGCAGCGTCGGCCAGGGGTACACTGAAGCTTTCTTT	CSVGQGYTEAFF
TRBV5-1	once	TRBJ1-2	TRBD1	TGCGCCAGCAGCACCCGGGACAGGGGTTCAAGCTATGGCTACACCTTC	CASSTRDRGSSYGYTF
TRBV6-1	.	TRBJ2-7	.	TGTGCCAGCAGTGAAGCAAACCCCTTGCACTCCTACGAGCAGTACTTC	CASSEANPLHSYEQYF
TRBV9	.	TRBJ1-2	.	TGTGCCAGCAGCCTGGCTCGGGGAACAGCTAACTATGGCTACACCTTC	CASSLARGTANYGYTF
TRBV6-5	.	TRBJ2-3	.	TGTGCCAGCAGTTACCGTATGCGGGGTGGCACAGATACGCAGTATTTT	CASSYRMRGGTDTQYF
TRBV19	.	TRBJ1-1	.	TGTGCCAGTACCAAGGGTGAAGCTTTCTTT	CASTKGEAFF
TRBV18	.	TRBJ2-5	TRBD1	TGTGCCAGCTCACGGGACAGGAACCAAGAGACCCAGTACTTC	CASSRDRNQETQYF